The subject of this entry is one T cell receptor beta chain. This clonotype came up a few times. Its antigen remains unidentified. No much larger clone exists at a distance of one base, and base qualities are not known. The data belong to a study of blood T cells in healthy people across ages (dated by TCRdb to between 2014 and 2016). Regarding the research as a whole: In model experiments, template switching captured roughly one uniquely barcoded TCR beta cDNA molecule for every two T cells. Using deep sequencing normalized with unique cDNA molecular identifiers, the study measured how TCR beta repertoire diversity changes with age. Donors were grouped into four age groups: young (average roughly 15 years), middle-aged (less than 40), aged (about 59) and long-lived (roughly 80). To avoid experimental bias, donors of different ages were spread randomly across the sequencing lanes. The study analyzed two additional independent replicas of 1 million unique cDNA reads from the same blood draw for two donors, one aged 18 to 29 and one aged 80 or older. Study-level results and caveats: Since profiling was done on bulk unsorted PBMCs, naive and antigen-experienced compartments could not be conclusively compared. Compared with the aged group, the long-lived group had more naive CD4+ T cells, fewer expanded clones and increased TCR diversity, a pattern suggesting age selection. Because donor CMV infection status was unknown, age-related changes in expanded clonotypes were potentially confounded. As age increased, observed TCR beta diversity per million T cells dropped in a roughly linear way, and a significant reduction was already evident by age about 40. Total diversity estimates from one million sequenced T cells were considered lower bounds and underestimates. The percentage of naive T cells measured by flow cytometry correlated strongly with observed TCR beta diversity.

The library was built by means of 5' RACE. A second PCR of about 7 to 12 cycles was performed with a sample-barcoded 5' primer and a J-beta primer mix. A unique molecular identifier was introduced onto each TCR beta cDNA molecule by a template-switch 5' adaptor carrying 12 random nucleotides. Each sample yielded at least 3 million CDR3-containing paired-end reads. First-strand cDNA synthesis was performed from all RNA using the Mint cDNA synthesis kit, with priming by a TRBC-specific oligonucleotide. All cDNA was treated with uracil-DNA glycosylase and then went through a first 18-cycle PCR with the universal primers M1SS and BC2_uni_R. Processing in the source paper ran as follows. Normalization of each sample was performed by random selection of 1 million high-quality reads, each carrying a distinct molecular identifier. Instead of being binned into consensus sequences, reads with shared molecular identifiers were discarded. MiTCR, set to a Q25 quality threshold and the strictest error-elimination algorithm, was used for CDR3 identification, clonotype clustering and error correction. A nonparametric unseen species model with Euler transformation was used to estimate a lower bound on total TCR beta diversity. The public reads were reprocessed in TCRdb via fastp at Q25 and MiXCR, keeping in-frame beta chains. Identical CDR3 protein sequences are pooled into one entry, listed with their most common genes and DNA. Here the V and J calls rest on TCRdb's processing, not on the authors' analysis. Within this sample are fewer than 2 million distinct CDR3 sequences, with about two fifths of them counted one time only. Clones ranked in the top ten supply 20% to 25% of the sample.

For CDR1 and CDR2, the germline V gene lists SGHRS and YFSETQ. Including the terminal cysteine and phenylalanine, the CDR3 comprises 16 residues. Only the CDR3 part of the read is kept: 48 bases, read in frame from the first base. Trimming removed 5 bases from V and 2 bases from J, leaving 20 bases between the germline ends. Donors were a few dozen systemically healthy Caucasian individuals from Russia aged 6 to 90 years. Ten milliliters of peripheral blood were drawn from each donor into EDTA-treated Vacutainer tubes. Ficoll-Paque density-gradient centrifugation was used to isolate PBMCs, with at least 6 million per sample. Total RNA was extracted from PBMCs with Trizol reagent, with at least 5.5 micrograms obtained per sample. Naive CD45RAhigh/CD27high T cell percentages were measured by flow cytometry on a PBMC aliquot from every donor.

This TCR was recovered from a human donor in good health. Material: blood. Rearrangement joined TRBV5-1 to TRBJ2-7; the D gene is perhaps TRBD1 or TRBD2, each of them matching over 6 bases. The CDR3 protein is CASRDTLGAGTYEQYF. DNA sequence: TGCGCCAGCAGAGATACTCTGGGGGCGGGGACCTACGAGCAGTACTTC.